The 24 T cell receptor beta chains presented below share a single source sample, sequenced in a study of cytomegalovirus exposure and HLA in healthy donors. Amplification used 60 Vbeta primers and 13 Jbeta primers. Sequencing used immunoSEQ multiplex PCR; TCRdb keeps in-frame clones, though not all of them. The sample holds 150,000 to 200,000 clones, approximately 67% seen once. Source material: PBMCs. Receptors were obtained from a woman in her late teens or twenties in good health and CMV-seropositive.

The V call is TRBV5-1, the J call TRBJ2-7; 8 bases match TRBD1. Germline values: CDR1 SGHRS, CDR2 YFSETQ. The CDR3 contains 16 residues. V gave up 2 bases and J gave up 2 bases; unmatched junction bases: 9. The CDR3 sequence is CASSFRTGGIAYEQYF. The CDR3 nucleotides read TGCGCCAGCAGCTTTAGAACAGGGGGTATCGCCTACGAGCAGTACTTC.

The rearrangement uses TRBV5-5 and TRBJ1-6, with 11 bases that match TRBD1. Germline assignment: CDR1 SGHKS and CDR2 YYEKEE (reference sequence). J was trimmed by 8 bases and V by 6 bases; bases with no gene match: 4. This CDR3 comprises 14 residues. The DNA of the CDR3 is TGTGCCAGCACCATGGGACAGGGGGATTCACCCCTCCACTTT. As protein: CASTMGQGDSPLHF.

The gene calls are TRBV6-1 and TRBJ2-7, with 10 bases matching TRBD1. J was trimmed by 5 bases and V by 7 bases; bases with no gene match: 11. Germline V lookup: CDR1 MNHNS, CDR2 SASEGT. This CDR3 is built from 15 residues. The CDR3, as DNA: TGTGCCAGCAACGAAGCCCGGGACAGGGGCGACGAGCAGTACTTC. This codes for CASNEARDRGDEQYF.

This clone was detected a few times. The chain links TRBV7-8 to TRBJ1-1, with a possible D match to TRBD1 (5 bases). Trimming left V 4 bases short and J 1 base short, with 16 bases between. CDR1 is SGHVS, CDR2 FQNEAQ, per germline. The CDR3 extends over 16 amino acids. The CDR3 sequence is CASSSVTGERNTEAFF. The CDR3 DNA follows: TGTGCCAGCAGCTCGGTTACGGGGGAAAGGAACACTGAAGCTTTCTTT.

In its sample, this clone was seen a few times. The CDR3 DNA sequence: TGTGCCAGCAGTGAACCGGGACAGAGTCACTACACCTTC. Protein product: CASSEPGQSHYTF. The gene calls are TRBV2 and TRBJ1-2, with TRBD1 matching 7 bases. Looked up from germline, CDR1 is SNHLY and CDR2 is FYNNEI. The length of the CDR3 is 13 residues. Trimming cost V 2 bases and J 10 bases; bases outside gene matches: 7.

J is TRBJ2-7 and V is TRBV5-1; TRBD1 aligns across 8 bases. The CDR3 is 16 residues long. CDR1 is SGHRS and CDR2 is YFSETQ in the germline V gene. V dropped 4 bases and J dropped 3; count of bases not matched to a gene: 12. The CDR3 protein is CASSPRFRTGHYEQYF. CDR3 bases: TGCGCCAGCAGCCCTCGATTCCGGACAGGGCACTACGAGCAGTACTTC.

This clone was detected only once. The chain recombines TRBV19 with TRBJ1-5, with D hard to call. The length of the CDR3 is 12 residues. Per the germline V gene, CDR1 is LNHDA and CDR2 is SQIVND (reference sequence). V was trimmed by 7 bases and J by 5 bases, leaving 9 bases between them. The chain's CDR3 is CASTVPDQPQHF. As DNA, the CDR3 is TGTGCCAGTACCGTTCCTGATCAGCCCCAGCATTTT.

The V call is TRBV28, the J call TRBJ2-5; a weak D match, TRBD2 (6 bases). The CDR3 is 13 amino acids. V lost 9 bases to trimming and J lost 5 bases, with 16 bases between them. Germline loops: CDR1 MDHEN, CDR2 SYDVKM. The CDR3 region has the DNA TGTGCCAGTATCGCTGGCGGGACTGAGACCCAGTACTTC. Amino acids: CASIAGGTETQYF.

This chain connects TRBV30 to TRBJ1-3; the D gene is possibly TRBD1 (6 bases). The CDR3 is 13 residues long. Trimming took 3 bases from V and 4 from J, leaving 10 bases between them. The germline V gene encodes CDR1 GTSNPN and CDR2 SVGIG (reference sequence). CDR3 sequence reads: CAWRQGGGNTIYF. DNA for the CDR3: TGTGCCTGGAGACAGGGTGGAGGAAACACCATATATTTT.

The rearrangement uses TRBV28 and TRBJ2-2; TRBD1 matches at 10 bases. In germline, CDR1 is MDHEN, CDR2 SYDVKM. The V gene end was trimmed by 3 bases and the J gene end by 3 bases; junction bases not matched to a gene: 4. This CDR3 contains 16 residues. CDR3: CASSLVTGGYTGELFF. The CDR3 DNA is TGTGCCAGCAGTTTGGTGACAGGGGGCTACACCGGGGAGCTGTTTTTT. Based on the CDR3 plus reference TRBV28 and TRBJ2-2, the full variable domain is DVKVTQSSRYLVKRTGEKVFLECVQDMDHENMFWYRQDPGLGLRLIYFSYDVKMKEKGDIPEGYSVSREKKERFSLILESASTNQTSMYLCASSLVTGGYTGELFFGEGSRLTVL.

This clone showed up just once. The V call is TRBV6-1, the J call TRBJ2-7; D call uncertain. This CDR3 spans 15 amino acids. Trimming removed 4 bases from V and 2 bases from J, with 15 bases in between. Germline V gives CDR1 MNHNS, CDR2 SASEGT. The CDR3 nucleotides read TGTGCCAGCAGTGTAGACATCAACCGCGCCTACGAGCAGTACTTC. Amino acid sequence: CASSVDINRAYEQYF.

This clone was seen a handful of times. The rearrangement links TRBV25-1 to TRBJ1-1; TRBD1 is a possible D gene (6 bases). The germline V and J ends were trimmed by 7 bases and 1 base, with 13 bases remaining between them. This CDR3 is 14 amino acids long. Germline V gives CDR1 MGHDK, CDR2 SYGVNS. The CDR3 DNA is TGTGCCAGCATAGGGGGGGGAGGGAACACTGAAGCTTTCTTT. Its protein is CASIGGGGNTEAFF. The complete variable domain, with remaining parts taken from reference TRBV25-1 and TRBJ1-1, reads EADIYQTPRYLVIGTGKKITLECSQTMGHDKMYWYQQDPGMELHLIHYSYGVNSTEKGDLSSESTVSRIRTEHFPLTLESARPSHTSQYLCASIGGGGNTEAFFGQGTRLTVV.

This rearrangement joins TRBV2 to TRBJ2-1, with D perhaps TRBD2 (6 bases). This CDR3 region has 13 residues. V lost 8 bases and J 8 bases, leaving 16 bases between the germline ends. Germline V gene data show CDR1 as SNHLY and CDR2 as FYNNEI. CDR3 protein: CASLSEGLDEQFF. The CDR3 DNA is TGTGCCAGCCTATCGGAGGGGCTCGATGAGCAGTTCTTC.

This sequence joins TRBV5-1 and TRBJ2-7; D is possibly TRBD2 (5 bases). There are 14 residues in the CDR3. V gave up 0 bases and J gave up 4 bases, with 11 bases separating them. Germline CDR1 and CDR2: SGHRS and YFSETQ. The CDR3 protein is CASSLALRTYEQYF. The CDR3 nucleotides are TGCGCCAGCAGCTTGGCACTGAGGACTTACGAGCAGTACTTC.

The CDR3 sequence: CASSAGTSGRETQYF. Written as DNA, the CDR3 is TGTGCCAGCAGTGCGGGGACTAGCGGGAGAGAGACCCAGTACTTC. The rearrangement uses TRBV2 and TRBJ2-5; 14 nucleotides agree with TRBD2. The length of the CDR3 is 15 residues. Per the germline V gene, CDR1 is SNHLY and CDR2 is FYNNEI. With 4 bases clipped from V and 4 bases from J, the junction kept 2 bases outside the gene matches.

This clone was detected only once. The J gene is TRBJ2-5, the V gene TRBV5-1; D remains unclear. Matching the DNA end better, TRBJ2-7 makes the J call doubtful. This CDR3 has 16 amino acids. The germline CDR1 and CDR2 sequences are SGHRS and YFSETQ. CDR3 sequence (DNA): TGCGCCAGCAGCTTGAACCTCCTACTGAGCTCCTACGAGCAGTACTTC. It encodes CASSLNLLLSSYEQYF.

This clone was observed a few times. The chain couples TRBV27 to TRBJ2-7; 8 bases fit TRBD1. Germline V gene sequence: CDR1 MNHEY, CDR2 SMNVEV (reference sequence). CDR3 length: 13 residues. With 6 bases clipped from V and 9 bases from J, the junction kept 10 bases outside the gene matches. CDR3 in amino acids: CASSTTGAQGQYF. CDR3 bases: TGTGCCAGCAGCACGACAGGGGCGCAGGGGCAGTACTTC.

The CDR3 DNA reads TGTGCCAGCAGCTACCCGGGGTATAGCAATCAGCCCCAGCATTTT. This codes for CASSYPGYSNQPQHF. This chain uses TRBV28 with TRBJ1-5; D not certain. V was trimmed by 6 bases and J by 0 bases, leaving 12 bases between them. This CDR3 is built from 15 residues. Germline values: CDR1 MDHEN, CDR2 SYDVKM. The variable domain in full, completed from reference TRBV28 and TRBJ1-5, reads DVKVTQSSRYLVKRTGEKVFLECVQDMDHENMFWYRQDPGLGLRLIYFSYDVKMKEKGDIPEGYSVSREKKERFSLILESASTNQTSMYLCASSYPGYSNQPQHFGDGTRLSIL.

The J gene is TRBJ1-3, the V gene TRBV6-5; D may be TRBD1 (5 bases). V was shortened by 8 bases and J by 5 bases, with 7 bases between the two germline ends. There are 11 residues in the CDR3. Per germline, CDR1 MNHEY and CDR2 SVGAGI. CDR3 sequence: CASQGRNTIYF. CDR3 in DNA: TGTGCCAGCCAGGGAAGAAACACCATATATTTT.

The chain combines TRBV7-6 with TRBJ2-7; the match to TRBD1 covers 8 bases. This CDR3 spans 16 amino acids. The V gene's germline CDR1 is SGHVS and CDR2 FNYEAQ. V was clipped by 11 bases and J by 2 bases; unmatched bases: 17. The CDR3 DNA reads TGTGCCGGGTTGTGTGACAGGGGCATTCCCACCTACGAGCAGTACTTC. It is translated as CAGLCDRGIPTYEQYF.

The chain links TRBV30 to TRBJ2-3, with 8 nucleotides matching TRBD2. This CDR3 is 16 amino acids long. Germline assignment: CDR1 GTSNPN and CDR2 SVGIG (reference sequence). With V trimmed by 2 bases and J by 4 bases, 11 bases remained unmatched. The CDR3 sequence: CAWSSLAGKHADTQYF. CDR3 bases: TGTGCCTGGAGTTCCCTAGCGGGTAAACATGCAGATACGCAGTATTTT.

This clone was seen only a few times. This sequence joins TRBV30 and TRBJ2-5; perhaps TRBD1 as D (6 bases). The DNA end favors TRBJ2-7, so the J call may be wrong. Germline CDR1 is GTSNPN and CDR2 is SVGIG (reference sequence). The CDR3 is 14 residues long. The CDR3 loop reads CAWSVLGASYEQYF. CDR3 sequence (DNA): TGTGCCTGGAGTGTACTGGGGGCCTCCTACGAGCAGTACTTC.

The V call is TRBV6-5, the J call TRBJ2-7; the match to TRBD2 covers 8 bases. The CDR3 length is 14 residues. The trim removed 5 bases at V and 6 bases at J, leaving 9 bases unmatched. Germline V gene data show CDR1 as MNHEY and CDR2 as SVGAGI. The CDR3 reads CASSQAGEWGEQYF. The CDR3 bases are TGTGCCAGCAGTCAAGCGGGAGAGTGGGGCGAGCAGTACTTC.

V and J are TRBV2 and TRBJ2-3, with TRBD1 identical over 8 bases. The CDR3 contains 15 residues. The germline V gene encodes CDR1 SNHLY and CDR2 FYNNEI. The junction had 8 bases not matched to a gene; V was cut back by 6 bases and J by 3 bases. This CDR3 is CASRKQGVGTDTQYF. The CDR3 coding sequence is TGTGCCAGCAGAAAACAGGGGGTGGGAACAGATACGCAGTATTTT.